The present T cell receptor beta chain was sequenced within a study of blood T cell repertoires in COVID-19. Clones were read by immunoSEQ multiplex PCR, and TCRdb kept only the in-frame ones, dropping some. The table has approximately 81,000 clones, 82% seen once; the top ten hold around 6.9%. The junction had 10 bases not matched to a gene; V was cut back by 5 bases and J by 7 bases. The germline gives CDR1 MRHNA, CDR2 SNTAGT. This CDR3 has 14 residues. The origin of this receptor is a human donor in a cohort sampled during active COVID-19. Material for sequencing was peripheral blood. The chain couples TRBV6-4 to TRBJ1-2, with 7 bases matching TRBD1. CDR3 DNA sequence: TGTGCCAGCAGTCAATACCGGGACAGCATTGGCTACACCTTC. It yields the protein CASSQYRDSIGYTF.